The 8 T cell receptor beta chains below come from one sample, sequenced in a study of blood T cell repertoires in COVID-19. TCRdb's table, derived via immunoSEQ multiplex PCR, lists solely in-frame clones and lacks some. This table has about 520,000 clones, 80% to 90% appearing once. Sequencing was done on a sample of peripheral blood. These receptors originate from a human donor in a cohort sampled during active COVID-19.

The chain combines TRBV3-1 (or the pseudogene TRBV3-2) with TRBJ2-1; D ambiguous. Trimming cost V 3 bases and J 0 bases, with 9 bases left between them. Germline V gene lookup returns CDR1 LGHDT and CDR2 YNNKEL (reference sequence). The CDR3 is made up of 15 amino acids. The chain's CDR3 is CASSQLRYSYNEQFF. CDR3 sequence (DNA): TGTGCCAGCAGCCAGCTCCGGTACTCCTACAATGAGCAGTTCTTC.

CDR3 bases: TGTGCCAGCAGTTCCCTCTATTCCCTTCTTAATAGCAATCAGCCCCAGCATTTT. It yields the protein CASSSLYSLLNSNQPQHF. The rearrangement joins TRBV27 to TRBJ1-5; D is uncertain. The germline CDR1 and CDR2 sequences are MNHEY and SMNVEV (reference sequence). The CDR3 loop spans 18 amino acids. Trimming took 4 bases from V and 0 from J, leaving 19 bases between them.

This clone appeared once. The chain links TRBV7-9 to TRBJ2-1, with D possibly matching TRBD1 (6 bases). CDR1 is SEHNR and CDR2 is FQNEAQ in the germline V gene (reference sequence). The V gene lost 6 bases and the J gene lost 8 bases, with 17 bases spanning the gap. This CDR3 comprises 14 residues. DNA for the CDR3: TGTGCCAGCAGTCTAACATGGGGGCCCCATGAGCAGTTCTTC. Its translation is CASSLTWGPHEQFF.

The chain links TRBV11-2 to TRBJ1-1; D is unclear. This CDR3 has 12 residues. Trimming stripped 2 bases from V and 5 bases from J, with 6 bases between. CDR1 is SGHAT, CDR2 FQNNGV, per germline. CDR3 DNA: TGTGCCAGCAGCTTAATTATAACTGAAGCTTTCTTT. It is translated as CASSLIITEAFF.

The chain carries TRBV2 and TRBJ1-1; 9 nucleotides align to TRBD1. The CDR3 extends over 13 amino acids. V lost 2 bases, J lost 11 bases, and 6 bases stayed unmatched. CDR1 and CDR2 from the germline V gene are SNHLY and FYNNEI. The DNA of the CDR3 is TGTGCCAGCAGTGAAAACAGGGGGCGGGCGGCTTTCTTT. Protein: CASSENRGRAAFF.

CDR3 in DNA: TGTGCCAGTACCCTAGAGACCGGGAGAATGAACACTGAAGCTTTCTTT. This encodes CASTLETGRMNTEAFF. The V gene is TRBV19, the J gene TRBJ1-1; D ambiguous. CDR3 length: 16 residues. The V and J ends lost 7 bases and 0 bases respectively, with 18 bases between them. Germline CDR1 and CDR2: LNHDA and SQIVND (reference sequence).

The table lists this clone with a few counts. The V gene is TRBV5-4, the J gene TRBJ1-3, with 8 nucleotides matching TRBD1. Germline lookup yields CDR1 SGHNT and CDR2 YYREEE (reference sequence). The CDR3 is made up of 14 amino acids. V shed 4 bases, J shed 4 bases, and the junction held 4 bases outside the gene matches. CDR3 sequence: CASSLTGVGNTIYF. As DNA, the CDR3 is TGTGCCAGCAGCCTGACAGGGGTCGGAAACACCATATATTTT.

J is TRBJ2-3 and V is TRBV11-2, with 11 bases matching TRBD2. CDR1 SGHAT and CDR2 FQNNGV come from the germline V gene. This CDR3 has 17 amino acids. The J segment lost 5 bases and the V segment lost 1 base, leaving 8 bases of the junction unmatched. This chain's CDR3 is CASSLGFLAGGGDTQYF. The CDR3 bases are TGTGCCAGCAGCTTAGGTTTCCTAGCGGGAGGTGGAGATACGCAGTATTTT.